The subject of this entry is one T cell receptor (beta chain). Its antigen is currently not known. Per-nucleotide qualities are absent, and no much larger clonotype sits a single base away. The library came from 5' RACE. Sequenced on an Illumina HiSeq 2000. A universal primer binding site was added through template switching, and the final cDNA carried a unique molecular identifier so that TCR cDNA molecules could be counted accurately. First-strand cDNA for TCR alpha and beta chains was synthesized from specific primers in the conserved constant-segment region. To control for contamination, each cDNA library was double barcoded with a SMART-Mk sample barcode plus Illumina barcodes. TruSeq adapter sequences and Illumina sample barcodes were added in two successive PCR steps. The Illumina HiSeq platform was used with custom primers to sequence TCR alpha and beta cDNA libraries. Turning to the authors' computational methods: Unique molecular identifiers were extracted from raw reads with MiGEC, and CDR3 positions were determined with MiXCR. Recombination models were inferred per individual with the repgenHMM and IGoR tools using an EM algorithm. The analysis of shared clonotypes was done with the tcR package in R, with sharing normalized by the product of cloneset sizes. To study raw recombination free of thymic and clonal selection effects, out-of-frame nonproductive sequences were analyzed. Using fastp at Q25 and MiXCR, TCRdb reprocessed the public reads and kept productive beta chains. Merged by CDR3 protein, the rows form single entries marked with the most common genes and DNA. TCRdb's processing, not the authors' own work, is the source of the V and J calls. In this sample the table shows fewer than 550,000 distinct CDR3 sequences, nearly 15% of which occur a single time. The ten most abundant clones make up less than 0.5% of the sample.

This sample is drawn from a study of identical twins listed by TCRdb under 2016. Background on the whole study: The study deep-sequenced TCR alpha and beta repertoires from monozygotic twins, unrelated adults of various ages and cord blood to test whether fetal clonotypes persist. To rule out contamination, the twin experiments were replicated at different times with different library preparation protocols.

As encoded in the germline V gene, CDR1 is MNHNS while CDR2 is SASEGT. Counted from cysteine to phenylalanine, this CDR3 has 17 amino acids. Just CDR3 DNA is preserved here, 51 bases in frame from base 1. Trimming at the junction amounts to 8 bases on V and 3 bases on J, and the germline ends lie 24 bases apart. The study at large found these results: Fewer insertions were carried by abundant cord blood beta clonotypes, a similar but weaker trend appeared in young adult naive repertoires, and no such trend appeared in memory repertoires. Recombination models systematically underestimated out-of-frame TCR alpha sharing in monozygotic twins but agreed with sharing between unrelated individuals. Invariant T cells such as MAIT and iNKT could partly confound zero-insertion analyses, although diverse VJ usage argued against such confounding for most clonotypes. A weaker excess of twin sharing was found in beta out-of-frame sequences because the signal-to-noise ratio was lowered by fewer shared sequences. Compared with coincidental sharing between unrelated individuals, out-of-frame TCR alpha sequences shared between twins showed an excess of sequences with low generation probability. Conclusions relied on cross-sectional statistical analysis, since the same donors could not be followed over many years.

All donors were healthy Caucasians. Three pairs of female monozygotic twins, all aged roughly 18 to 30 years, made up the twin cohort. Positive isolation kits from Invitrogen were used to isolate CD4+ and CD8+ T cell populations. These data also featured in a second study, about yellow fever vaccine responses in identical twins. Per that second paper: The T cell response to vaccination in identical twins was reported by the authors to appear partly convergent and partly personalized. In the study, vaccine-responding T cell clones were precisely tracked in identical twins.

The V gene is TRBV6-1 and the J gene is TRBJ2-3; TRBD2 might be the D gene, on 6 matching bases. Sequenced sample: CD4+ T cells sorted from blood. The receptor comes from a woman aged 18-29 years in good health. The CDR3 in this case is CASRPGGARELTDTQYF. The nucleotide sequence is TGTGCCAGCCGCCCCGGAGGGGCCCGCGAACTGACAGATACGCAGTATTTT.